The 5 T cell receptor beta chains given below trace back to one sample, sequenced in a study of shared T cell receptors in the human thymus. Repertoires were generated with immunoSEQ multiplex PCR, while TCRdb's copy carries only in-frame clones and drops some. This table holds 55,000 to 75,000 clones, roughly 95% found once. The sequenced sample was thymocytes. The receptors were gathered from a human donor.

The chain links TRBV28 to TRBJ1-5; 9 nucleotides line up with TRBD1. The trim removed 7 bases at V and 1 base at J, leaving 14 bases unmatched. The CDR3 totals 18 residues. From germline, CDR1 is MDHEN and CDR2 SYDVKM. The CDR3 reads CASNGPGQGGRSNQPQHF. CDR3 DNA sequence: TGTGCCAGCAACGGTCCGGGACAGGGCGGTCGGAGCAATCAGCCCCAGCATTTT.

The chain combines TRBV7-8 with TRBJ2-7; D remains unclear. Germline V gene data show CDR1 as SGHVS and CDR2 as FQNEAQ. The length of the CDR3 is 14 residues. V lost 1 base and J lost 0, with 7 bases in between. The CDR3 here is CASSLGRNSYEQYF. DNA of the CDR3: TGTGCCAGCAGCTTAGGAAGAAACTCCTACGAGCAGTACTTC. The full variable domain, with the rest looked up from reference TRBV7-8 and TRBJ2-7, is GAGVSQSPRYKVAKRGQDVALRCDPISGHVSLFWYQQALGQGPEFLTYFQNEAQLDKSGLPSDRFFAERPEGSVSTLKIQRTQQEDSAVYLCASSLGRNSYEQYFGPGTRLTVT.

The chain links TRBV9 to TRBJ2-7; 9 bases agree with TRBD2. Looked up from germline, CDR1 is SGDLS and CDR2 is YYNGEE. The CDR3 spans 16 residues. V gave up 0 bases and J gave up 2 bases; unmatched junction bases: 6. The chain's CDR3 is CASSVASGGPPYEQYF. For the CDR3, the DNA is TGTGCCAGCAGCGTAGCGAGCGGGGGGCCCCCCTACGAGCAGTACTTC.

J is TRBJ2-3 and V is TRBV5-1; D possibly uses TRBD1 or TRBD2 (6 bases each). The CDR3 has 16 amino acids. Trimming left V 2 bases short and J 0 bases short, with 13 bases between. Germline CDR1 SGHRS, CDR2 YFSETQ. The chain's CDR3 is CASSFTGGRSTDTQYF. DNA for the CDR3: TGCGCCAGCAGCTTCACCGGGGGCCGGAGCACAGATACGCAGTATTTT.

This chain links TRBV5-1 with TRBJ1-1; unclear D gene. V was clipped by 2 bases and J by 5 bases, with 10 bases between them. Germline values: CDR1 SGHRS, CDR2 YFSETQ. This CDR3 is built from 13 residues. CDR3 loop: CASSFQRRTEAFF. The CDR3 DNA follows: TGCGCCAGCAGCTTTCAACGGCGTACTGAAGCTTTCTTT.